This is a list of T cell receptor beta chains from one sample in a study of shared clonotypes between healthy human individuals. TCRdb's table, derived via immunoSEQ multiplex PCR, lists solely in-frame clones and lacks some. The table has roughly 500,000 clones, about 85% seen once. Input material: PBMCs. All receptors derive from a middle-aged woman in good health. Some clones in this sample may be carry-over from other donors' samples. The CDR3 runs from the conserved cysteine through the conserved F or W. A D gene is named only where the DNA matches it firmly.

d_gene,v_gene,j_gene,CDR3aa
.,TRBV10-2,TRBJ2-1,CASSDVGDPYNEQFF
.,TRBV27,TRBJ2-7,CASSWSALWGSYEQYF
.,TRBV27,TRBJ2-1,CASSQQGEQFF
.,TRBV5-8,TRBJ2-2,CASRAGRGRNTGELFF
.,TRBV5-4,TRBJ2-5,CASSLGQTQETQYF
.,TRBV7-2,TRBJ1-2,CASSAGGQLNYGYTF
.,TRBV5-1,TRBJ2-7,CASSLNAGDYEQYF
TRBD1,TRBV6-1,TRBJ1-2,CASSEASQGVSSRGYTF
.,TRBV5-6,TRBJ1-1,CASSSRVSAEAFF
TRBD1,TRBV19,TRBJ2-5,CASSISLDRVETQYF
.,TRBV9,TRBJ2-1,CASSVEPRVSSYNEQFF
TRBD1,TRBV7-9,TRBJ1-5,CASSTTGGNQPQHF
.,TRBV7-9,TRBJ2-5,CASSSGVRETQYF
.,TRBV29-1,TRBJ2-7,CSVDSFGGCTGEFSYEQYF
.,TRBV28,TRBJ1-5,CASSTNPRPQHF
.,TRBV2,TRBJ2-3,CASSEFSGREADTQYF
.,TRBV4-3,TRBJ2-3,CASSQLGPGQSTDTQYF
.,TRBV21-1,TRBJ2-1,CASSRLAGQKNYNEQFF
TRBD2,TRBV5-4,TRBJ2-3,CASSPTSGSADTQYF
.,TRBV10-3,TRBJ2-7,CAIPPDSYEQYF
TRBD1,TRBV28,TRBJ1-1,CASSPPGQRAFF
.,TRBV11-3,TRBJ2-2,CASSLTHGDTGELFF
TRBD1,TRBV27,TRBJ2-3,CASTKKLDDRGRVTDTQYF
.,TRBV30,TRBJ1-5,CAWSVRSGGNQPQHF
.,TRBV5-1,TRBJ2-5,CASSLAANLETQYF
TRBD1,TRBV15,TRBJ2-1,CATSVDRDNEQFF
.,TRBV11-2,TRBJ2-7,CASSLVQGGSYEQYF
.,TRBV5-1,TRBJ2-1,CASSDGGSYNEQFF
.,TRBV7-7,TRBJ2-2,CASSKGRVDTGELFF
TRBD2,TRBV7-3,TRBJ2-1,CASSSGLADYNEQFF
TRBD2,TRBV28,TRBJ2-3,CASSSGTSGTDTQYF
.,TRBV7-8,TRBJ2-5,CASSRGYETQYF